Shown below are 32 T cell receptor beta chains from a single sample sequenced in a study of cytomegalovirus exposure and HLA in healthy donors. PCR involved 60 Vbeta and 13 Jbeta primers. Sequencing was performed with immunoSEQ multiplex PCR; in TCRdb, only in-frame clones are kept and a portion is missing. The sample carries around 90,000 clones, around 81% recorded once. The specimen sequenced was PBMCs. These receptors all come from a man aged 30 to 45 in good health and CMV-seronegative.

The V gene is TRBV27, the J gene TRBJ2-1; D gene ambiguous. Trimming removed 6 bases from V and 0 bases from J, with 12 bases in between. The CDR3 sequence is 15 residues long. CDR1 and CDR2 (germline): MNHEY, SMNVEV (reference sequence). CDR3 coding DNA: TGTGCCAGCAGCTTAGGCCACCCCTCCTACAATGAGCAGTTCTTC. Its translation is CASSLGHPSYNEQFF.

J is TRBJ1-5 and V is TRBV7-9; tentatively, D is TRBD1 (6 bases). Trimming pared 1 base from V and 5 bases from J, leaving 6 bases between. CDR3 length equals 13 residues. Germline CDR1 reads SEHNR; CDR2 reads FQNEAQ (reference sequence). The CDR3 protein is CASSLEGDQPQHF. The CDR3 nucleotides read TGTGCCAGCAGCTTAGAGGGGGATCAGCCCCAGCATTTT.

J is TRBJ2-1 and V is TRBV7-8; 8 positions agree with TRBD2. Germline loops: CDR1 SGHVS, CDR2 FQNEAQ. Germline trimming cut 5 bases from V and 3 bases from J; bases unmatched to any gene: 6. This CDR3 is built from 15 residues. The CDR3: CASSLDGTSYNEQFF. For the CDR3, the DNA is TGTGCCAGCAGCCTAGACGGGACTAGCTACAATGAGCAGTTCTTC.

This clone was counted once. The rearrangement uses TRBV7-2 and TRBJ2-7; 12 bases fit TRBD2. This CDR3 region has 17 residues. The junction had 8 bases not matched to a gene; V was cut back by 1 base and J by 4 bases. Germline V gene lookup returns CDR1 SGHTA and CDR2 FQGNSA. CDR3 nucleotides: TGTGCCAGCAGCTTAGGGTACCGGACTAGCGGGGCATACGAGCAGTACTTC. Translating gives CASSLGYRTSGAYEQYF.

In DNA, the CDR3 is TGCGCCAGCAGCCAAGATCAATCCGAGGCTGACGGATTCGACACTGAAGCTTTCTTT. Protein: CASSQDQSEADGFDTEAFF. V usage is TRBV4-1 and J usage is TRBJ1-1; D is ambiguous. Trimming stripped 0 bases from V and 3 bases from J, with 23 bases between. The CDR3 contains 19 residues. The germline CDR1 and CDR2 sequences are MGHRA and YSYEKL.

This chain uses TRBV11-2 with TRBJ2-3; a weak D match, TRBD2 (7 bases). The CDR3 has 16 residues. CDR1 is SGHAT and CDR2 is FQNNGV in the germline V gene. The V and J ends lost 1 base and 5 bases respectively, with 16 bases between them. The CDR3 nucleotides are TGTGCCAGCAGCTTAGTAGGGGGGGGCTTGAGAGATACGCAGTATTTT. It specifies CASSLVGGGLRDTQYF.

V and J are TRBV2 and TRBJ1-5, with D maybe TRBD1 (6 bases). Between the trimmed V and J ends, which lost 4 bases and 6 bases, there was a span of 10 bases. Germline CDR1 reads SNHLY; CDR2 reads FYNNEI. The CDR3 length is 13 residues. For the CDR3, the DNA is TGTGCCAGCAGTGGGGGGCCCAGTCAGCCCCAGCATTTT. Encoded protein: CASSGGPSQPQHF.

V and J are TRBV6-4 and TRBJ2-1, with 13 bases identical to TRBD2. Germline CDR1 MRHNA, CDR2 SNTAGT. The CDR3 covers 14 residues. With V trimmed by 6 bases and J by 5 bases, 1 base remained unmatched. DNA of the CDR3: TGTGCCAGCAGCGGACTAGCGGGAGACAATGAGCAGTTCTTC. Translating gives CASSGLAGDNEQFF.

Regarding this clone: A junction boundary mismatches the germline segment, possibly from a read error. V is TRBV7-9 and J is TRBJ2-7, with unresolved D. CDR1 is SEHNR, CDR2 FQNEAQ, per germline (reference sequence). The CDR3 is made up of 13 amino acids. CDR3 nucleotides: TGTTCCAGCAGCTCTACTATCCCCCACGAGCAGTACTTC. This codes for CSSSSTIPHEQYF.

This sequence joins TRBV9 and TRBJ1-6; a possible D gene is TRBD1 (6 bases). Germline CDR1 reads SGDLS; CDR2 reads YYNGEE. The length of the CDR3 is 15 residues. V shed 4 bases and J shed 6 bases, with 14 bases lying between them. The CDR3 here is CASSLRQGINSPLHF. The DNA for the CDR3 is TGTGCCAGCAGCTTGCGGCAGGGGATTAATTCACCCCTCCACTTT.

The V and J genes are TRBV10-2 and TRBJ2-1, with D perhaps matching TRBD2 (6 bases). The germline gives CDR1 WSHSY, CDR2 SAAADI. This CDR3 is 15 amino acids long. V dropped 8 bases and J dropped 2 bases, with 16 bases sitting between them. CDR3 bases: TGCGCCAGCGAACATCCGGGACTCACCTACAATGAGCAGTTCTTC. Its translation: CASEHPGLTYNEQFF.

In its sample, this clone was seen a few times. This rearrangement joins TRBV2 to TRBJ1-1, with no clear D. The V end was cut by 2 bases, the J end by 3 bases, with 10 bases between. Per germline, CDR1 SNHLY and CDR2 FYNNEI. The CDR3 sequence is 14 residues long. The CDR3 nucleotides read TGTGCCAGCAGTGAATTGGCCTCGTACACTGAAGCTTTCTTT. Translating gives CASSELASYTEAFF.

The CDR3 protein is CASSYIWGQTYNEQFF. The CDR3 DNA follows: TGTGCCAGCAGTTATATCTGGGGGCAGACGTACAATGAGCAGTTCTTC. The chain joins TRBV6-5 to TRBJ2-1, with D possibly matching TRBD1 (6 bases). Trimming pared 3 bases from V and 4 bases from J, leaving 16 bases between. Germline V gives CDR1 MNHEY, CDR2 SVGAGI. This CDR3 is built from 16 residues.

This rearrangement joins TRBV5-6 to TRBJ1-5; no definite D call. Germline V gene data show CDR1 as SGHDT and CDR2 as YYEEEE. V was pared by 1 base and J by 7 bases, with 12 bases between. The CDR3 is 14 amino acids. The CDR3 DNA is TGTGCCAGCAGCTTGCGAGATGGCGGGCAGCCCCAGCATTTT. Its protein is CASSLRDGGQPQHF.

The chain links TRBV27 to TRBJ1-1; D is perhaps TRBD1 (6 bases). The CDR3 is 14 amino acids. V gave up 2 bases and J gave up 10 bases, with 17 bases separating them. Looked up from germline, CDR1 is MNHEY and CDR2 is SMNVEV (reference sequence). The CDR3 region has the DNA TGTGCCAGCAGTTTAGGTTACAGGGAGGGTGTAGCTTTCTTT. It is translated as CASSLGYREGVAFF.

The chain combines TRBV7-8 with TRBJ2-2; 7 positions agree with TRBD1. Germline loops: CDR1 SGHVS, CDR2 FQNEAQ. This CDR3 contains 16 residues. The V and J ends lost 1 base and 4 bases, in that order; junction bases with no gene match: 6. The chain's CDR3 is CASSLEQGRVTGELFF. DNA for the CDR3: TGTGCCAGCAGCTTAGAACAGGGGCGAGTCACCGGGGAGCTGTTTTTT.

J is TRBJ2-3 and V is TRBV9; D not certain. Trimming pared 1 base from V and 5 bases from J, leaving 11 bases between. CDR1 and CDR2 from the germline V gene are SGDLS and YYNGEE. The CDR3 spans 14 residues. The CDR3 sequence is CASSVTLVQDTQYF. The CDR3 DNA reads TGTGCCAGCAGCGTAACGCTAGTCCAAGATACGCAGTATTTT.

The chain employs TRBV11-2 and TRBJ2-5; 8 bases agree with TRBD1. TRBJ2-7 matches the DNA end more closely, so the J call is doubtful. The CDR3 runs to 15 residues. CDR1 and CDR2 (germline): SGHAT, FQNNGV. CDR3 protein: CASSQAGTGYSEQYF. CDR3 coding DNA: TGTGCCAGCAGCCAAGCCGGGACAGGTTATAGCGAGCAGTACTTC.

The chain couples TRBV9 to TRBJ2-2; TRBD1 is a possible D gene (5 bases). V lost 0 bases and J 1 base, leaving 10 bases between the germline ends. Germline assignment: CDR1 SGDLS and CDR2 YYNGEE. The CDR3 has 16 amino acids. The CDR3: CASSVVTGRNTGELFF. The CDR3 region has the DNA TGTGCCAGCAGCGTAGTTACAGGACGGAACACCGGGGAGCTGTTTTTT.

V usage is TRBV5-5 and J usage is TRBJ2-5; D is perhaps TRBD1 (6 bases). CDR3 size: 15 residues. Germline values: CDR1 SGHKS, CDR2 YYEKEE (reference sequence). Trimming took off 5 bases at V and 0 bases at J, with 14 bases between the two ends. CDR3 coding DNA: TGTGCCAGCAGTCATCGACAGGAGAACCAAGAGACCCAGTACTTC. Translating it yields CASSHRQENQETQYF.

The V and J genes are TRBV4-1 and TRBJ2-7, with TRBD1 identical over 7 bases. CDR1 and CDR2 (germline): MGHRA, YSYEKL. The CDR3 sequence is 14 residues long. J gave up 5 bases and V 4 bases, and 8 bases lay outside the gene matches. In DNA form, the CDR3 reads TGCGCCAGCAGCCTCCGGGACAGAGGGGACGAGCAGTACTTC. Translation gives CASSLRDRGDEQYF.

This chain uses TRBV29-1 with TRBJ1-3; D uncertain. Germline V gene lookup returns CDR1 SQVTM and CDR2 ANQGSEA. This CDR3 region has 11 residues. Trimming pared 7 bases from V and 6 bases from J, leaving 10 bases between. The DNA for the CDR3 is TGCAGCGCCCCCCTTAAAAACACCATATATTTT. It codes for CSAPLKNTIYF.

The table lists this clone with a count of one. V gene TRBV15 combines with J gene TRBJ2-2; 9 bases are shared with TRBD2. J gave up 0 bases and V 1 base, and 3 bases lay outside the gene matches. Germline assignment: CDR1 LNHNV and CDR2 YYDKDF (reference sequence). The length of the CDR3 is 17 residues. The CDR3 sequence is CATSRGVAGANTGELFF. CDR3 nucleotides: TGTGCCACCAGCAGAGGGGTAGCGGGAGCGAACACCGGGGAGCTGTTTTTT.

The CDR3 DNA sequence: TGTGCCAGCAGCAGACTAGCGGGGCCCTACGAGCAGTACTTC. This codes for CASSRLAGPYEQYF. The chain uses TRBV6-6 and TRBJ2-7; 11 positions match TRBD2. V shed 6 bases, J shed 2 bases, and the junction held 3 bases outside the gene matches. The length of the CDR3 is 14 residues. Germline loops: CDR1 MNHNY, CDR2 SVGAGI (reference sequence).

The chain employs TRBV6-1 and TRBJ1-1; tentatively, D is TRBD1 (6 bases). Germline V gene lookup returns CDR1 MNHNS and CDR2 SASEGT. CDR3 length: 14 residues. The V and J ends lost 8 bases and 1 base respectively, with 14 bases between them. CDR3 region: CASETLGGNTEAFF. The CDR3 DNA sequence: TGTGCCAGCGAGACTCTAGGGGGGAACACTGAAGCTTTCTTT.

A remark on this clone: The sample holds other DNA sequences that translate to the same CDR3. The CDR3 nucleotides are TGCGCCAGCGGGACGGACAGGGGACGTTCTGAAGCTTTCTTT. Amino acids: CASGTDRGRSEAFF. The chain uses TRBV5-1 and TRBJ1-1; 9 bases agree with TRBD1. Unmatched junction bases numbered 10, after V lost 7 bases and J lost 6 bases. The CDR3 loop spans 14 amino acids. The germline V gene encodes CDR1 SGHRS and CDR2 YFSETQ.

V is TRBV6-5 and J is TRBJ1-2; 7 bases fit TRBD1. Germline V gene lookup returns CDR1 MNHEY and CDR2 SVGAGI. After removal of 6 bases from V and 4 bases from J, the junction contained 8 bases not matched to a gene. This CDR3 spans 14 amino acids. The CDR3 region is CASRHDGQAYGYTF. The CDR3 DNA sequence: TGTGCCAGCAGACACGATGGACAGGCCTATGGCTACACCTTC.

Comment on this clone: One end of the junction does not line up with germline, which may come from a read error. The CDR3 region is CAGSLVPGSSTDTQYF. CDR3 DNA sequence: TGCGCCGGCAGCTTGGTGCCGGGGTCTAGCACAGATACGCAGTATTTT. The V call is TRBV5-1, the J call TRBJ2-3, with a possible D match to TRBD2 (5 bases). Germline V gene lookup returns CDR1 SGHRS and CDR2 YFSETQ. There are 16 residues in the CDR3.

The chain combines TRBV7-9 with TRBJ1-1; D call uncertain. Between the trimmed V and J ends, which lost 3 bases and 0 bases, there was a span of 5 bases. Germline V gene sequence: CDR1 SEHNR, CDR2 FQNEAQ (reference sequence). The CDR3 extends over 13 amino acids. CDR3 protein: CASSLAMNTEAFF. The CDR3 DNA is TGTGCCAGCAGCTTGGCCATGAACACTGAAGCTTTCTTT.

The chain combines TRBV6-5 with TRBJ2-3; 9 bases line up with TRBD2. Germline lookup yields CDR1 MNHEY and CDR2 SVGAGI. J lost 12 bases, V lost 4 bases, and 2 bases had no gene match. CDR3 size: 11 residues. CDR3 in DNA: TGTGCCAGCAGTTCCGGGACTAGCCAGTATTTT. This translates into CASSSGTSQYF.

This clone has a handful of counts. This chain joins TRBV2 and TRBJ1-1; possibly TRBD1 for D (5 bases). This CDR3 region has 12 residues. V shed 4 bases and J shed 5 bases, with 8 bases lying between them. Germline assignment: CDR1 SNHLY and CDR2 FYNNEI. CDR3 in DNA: TGTGCCAGCAGTGGGACAAGTACTGAAGCTTTCTTT. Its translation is CASSGTSTEAFF.

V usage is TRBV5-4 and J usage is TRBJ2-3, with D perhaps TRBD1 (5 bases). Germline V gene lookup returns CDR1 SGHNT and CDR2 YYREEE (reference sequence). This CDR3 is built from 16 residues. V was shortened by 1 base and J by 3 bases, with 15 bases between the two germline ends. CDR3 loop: CASSLLHLGATDTQYF. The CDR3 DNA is TGTGCCAGCAGCTTGTTACACTTAGGGGCAACAGATACGCAGTATTTT.